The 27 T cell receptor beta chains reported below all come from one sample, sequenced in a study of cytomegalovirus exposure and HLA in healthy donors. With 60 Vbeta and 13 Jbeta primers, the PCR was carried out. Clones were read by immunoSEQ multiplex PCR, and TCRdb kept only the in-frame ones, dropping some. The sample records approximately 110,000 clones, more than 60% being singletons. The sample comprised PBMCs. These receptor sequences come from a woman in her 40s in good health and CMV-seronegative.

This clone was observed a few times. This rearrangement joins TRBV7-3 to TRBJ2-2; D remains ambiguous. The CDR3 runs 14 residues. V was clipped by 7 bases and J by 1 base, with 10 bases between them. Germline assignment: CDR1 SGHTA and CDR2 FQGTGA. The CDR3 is CASTLLGNTGELFF. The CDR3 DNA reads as TGTGCCAGCACCCTACTCGGGAACACCGGGGAGCTGTTTTTT.

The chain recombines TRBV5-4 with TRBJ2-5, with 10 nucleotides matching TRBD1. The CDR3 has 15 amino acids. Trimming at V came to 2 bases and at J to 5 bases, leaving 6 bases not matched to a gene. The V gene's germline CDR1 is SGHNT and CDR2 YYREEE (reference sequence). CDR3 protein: CASSLRQGAGETQYF. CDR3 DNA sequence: TGTGCCAGCAGCTTACGACAGGGGGCGGGGGAGACCCAGTACTTC.

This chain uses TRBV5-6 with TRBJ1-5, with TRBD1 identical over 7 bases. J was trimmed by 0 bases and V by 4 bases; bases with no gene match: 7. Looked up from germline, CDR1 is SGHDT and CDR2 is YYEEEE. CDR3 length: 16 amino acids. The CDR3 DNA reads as TGTGCCAGCAGCCCCAGGGGGGCTTATAGCAATCAGCCCCAGCATTTT. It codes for CASSPRGAYSNQPQHF.

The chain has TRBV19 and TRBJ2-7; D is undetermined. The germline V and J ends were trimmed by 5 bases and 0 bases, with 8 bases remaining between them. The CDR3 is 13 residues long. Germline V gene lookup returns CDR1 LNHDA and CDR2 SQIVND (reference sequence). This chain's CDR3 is CASSPPSSYEQYF. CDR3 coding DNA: TGTGCCAGTAGTCCTCCGAGCTCCTACGAGCAGTACTTC.

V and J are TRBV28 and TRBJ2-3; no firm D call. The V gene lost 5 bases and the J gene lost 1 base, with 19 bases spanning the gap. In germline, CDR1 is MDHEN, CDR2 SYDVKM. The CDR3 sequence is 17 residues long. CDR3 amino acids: CASSIIQGLRGTDTQYF. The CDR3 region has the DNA TGTGCCAGCAGTATAATACAAGGATTACGGGGCACAGATACGCAGTATTTT. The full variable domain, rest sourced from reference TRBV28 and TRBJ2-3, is DVKVTQSSRYLVKRTGEKVFLECVQDMDHENMFWYRQDPGLGLRLIYFSYDVKMKEKGDIPEGYSVSREKKERFSLILESASTNQTSMYLCASSIIQGLRGTDTQYFGPGTRLTVL.

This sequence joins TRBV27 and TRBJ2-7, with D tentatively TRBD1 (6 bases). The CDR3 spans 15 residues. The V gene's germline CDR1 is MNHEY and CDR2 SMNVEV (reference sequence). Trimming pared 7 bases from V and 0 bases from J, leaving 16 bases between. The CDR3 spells CASTLTGLSSYEQYF. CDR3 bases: TGTGCCAGCACTCTTACAGGGCTTTCCTCCTACGAGCAGTACTTC.

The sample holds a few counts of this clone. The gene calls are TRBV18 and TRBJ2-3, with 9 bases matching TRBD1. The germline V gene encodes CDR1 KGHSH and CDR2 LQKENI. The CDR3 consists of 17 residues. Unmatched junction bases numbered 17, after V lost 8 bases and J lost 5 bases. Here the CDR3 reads CASHRQQTGGIRDTQYF. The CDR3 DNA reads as TGTGCCAGCCACCGACAGCAGACAGGGGGGATTAGAGATACGCAGTATTTT.

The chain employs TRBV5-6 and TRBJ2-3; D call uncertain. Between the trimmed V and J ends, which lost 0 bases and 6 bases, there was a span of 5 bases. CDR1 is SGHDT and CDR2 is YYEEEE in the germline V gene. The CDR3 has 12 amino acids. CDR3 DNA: TGTGCCAGCAGCTTGGGGAGTGATACGCAGTATTTT. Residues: CASSLGSDTQYF.

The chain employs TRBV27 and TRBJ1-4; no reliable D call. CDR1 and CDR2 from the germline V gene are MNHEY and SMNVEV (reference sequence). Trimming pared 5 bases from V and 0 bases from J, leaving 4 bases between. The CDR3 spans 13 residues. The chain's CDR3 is CASSHTTNEKLFF. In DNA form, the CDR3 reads TGTGCCAGCAGTCACACAACTAATGAAAAACTGTTTTTT.

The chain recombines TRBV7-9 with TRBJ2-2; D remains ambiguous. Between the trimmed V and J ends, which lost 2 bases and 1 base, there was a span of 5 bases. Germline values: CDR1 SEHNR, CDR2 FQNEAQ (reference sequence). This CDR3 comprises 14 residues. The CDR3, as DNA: TGTGCCAGCAGCTTATTACAGAACACCGGGGAGCTGTTTTTT. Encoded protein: CASSLLQNTGELFF.

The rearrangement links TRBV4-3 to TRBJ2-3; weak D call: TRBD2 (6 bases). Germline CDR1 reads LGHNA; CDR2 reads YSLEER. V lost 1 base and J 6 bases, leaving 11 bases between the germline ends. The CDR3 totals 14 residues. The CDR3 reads CASSQGGGADTQYF. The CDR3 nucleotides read TGCGCCAGCAGCCAAGGGGGCGGGGCGGATACGCAGTATTTT.

This CDR3 is CASSSGKDYGYTF. CDR3 sequence (DNA): TGTGCCAGCAGCTCCGGGAAAGACTATGGCTACACCTTC. This chain uses TRBV7-3 with TRBJ1-2; the D is unclear. V dropped 4 bases and J dropped 3 bases, with 9 bases sitting between them. Germline CDR1 SGHTA, CDR2 FQGTGA. The CDR3 spans 13 residues.

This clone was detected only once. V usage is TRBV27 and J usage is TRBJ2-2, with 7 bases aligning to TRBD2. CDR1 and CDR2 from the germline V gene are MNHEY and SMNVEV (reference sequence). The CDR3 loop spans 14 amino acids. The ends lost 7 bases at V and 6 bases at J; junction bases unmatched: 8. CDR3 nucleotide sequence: TGTGCCAGCAAACATGGGGGGGGACCCGGGGAGCTGTTTTTT. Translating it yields CASKHGGGPGELFF.

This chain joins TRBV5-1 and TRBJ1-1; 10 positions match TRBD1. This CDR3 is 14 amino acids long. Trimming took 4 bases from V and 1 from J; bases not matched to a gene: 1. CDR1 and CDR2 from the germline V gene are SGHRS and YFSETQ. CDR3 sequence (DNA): TGCGCCAGCAGCGGGACAGGGGCGAACACTGAAGCTTTCTTT. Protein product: CASSGTGANTEAFF.

The CDR3 here is CASSGGGEEKLFF. CDR3 nucleotide sequence: TGTGCCAGCAGTGGGGGGGGAGAAGAAAAACTGTTTTTT. The chain has TRBV28 and TRBJ1-4; D might be TRBD1 (5 bases). The CDR3 runs 13 residues. Germline V gene data show CDR1 as MDHEN and CDR2 as SYDVKM. The V gene lost 5 bases and the J gene lost 8 bases, with 12 bases spanning the gap.

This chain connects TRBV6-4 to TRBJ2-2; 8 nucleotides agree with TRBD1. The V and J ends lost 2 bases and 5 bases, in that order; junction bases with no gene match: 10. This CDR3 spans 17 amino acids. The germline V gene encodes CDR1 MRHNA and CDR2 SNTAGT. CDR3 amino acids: CASSDRYRQGSTGELFF. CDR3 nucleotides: TGTGCCAGCAGTGACCGATATAGACAGGGGTCAACCGGGGAGCTGTTTTTT.

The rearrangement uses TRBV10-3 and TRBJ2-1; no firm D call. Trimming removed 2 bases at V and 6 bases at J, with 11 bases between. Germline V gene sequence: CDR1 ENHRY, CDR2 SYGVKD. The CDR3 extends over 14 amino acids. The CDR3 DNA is TGTGCCATCAGTGAGACCAATAAAGCCAATGAGCAGTTCTTC. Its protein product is CAISETNKANEQFF.

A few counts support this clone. In DNA, the CDR3 is TGTGCCAGCAGTGAAACACAAGCGGGACAGGGTCAAGAGACCCAGTACTTC. Protein product: CASSETQAGQGQETQYF. The V call is TRBV6-1, the J call TRBJ2-5, with TRBD1 matching 9 bases. The CDR3 sequence is 17 residues long. The ends lost 2 bases at V and 2 bases at J; junction bases unmatched: 9. Germline CDR1 is MNHNS and CDR2 is SASEGT.

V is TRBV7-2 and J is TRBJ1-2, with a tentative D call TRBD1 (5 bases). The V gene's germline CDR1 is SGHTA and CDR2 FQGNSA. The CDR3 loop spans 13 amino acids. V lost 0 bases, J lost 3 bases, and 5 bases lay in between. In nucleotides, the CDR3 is TGTGCCAGCAGCTTAGCAGGGGACTATGGCTACACCTTC. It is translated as CASSLAGDYGYTF.

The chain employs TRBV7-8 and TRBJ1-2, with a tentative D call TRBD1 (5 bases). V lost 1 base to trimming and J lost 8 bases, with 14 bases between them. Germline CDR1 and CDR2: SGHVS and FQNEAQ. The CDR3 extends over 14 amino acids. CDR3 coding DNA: TGTGCCAGCAGCTTAGTATTGGGGGAGGGGGGCTACACCTTC. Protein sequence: CASSLVLGEGGYTF.

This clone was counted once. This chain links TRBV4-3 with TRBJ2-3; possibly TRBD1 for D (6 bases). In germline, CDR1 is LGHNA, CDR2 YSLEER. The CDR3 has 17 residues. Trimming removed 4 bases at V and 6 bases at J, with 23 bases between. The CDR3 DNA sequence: TGCGCCAGCAGCCGTGGGTGGGGGCGGAAAGAAATGGATACGCAGTATTTT. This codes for CASSRGWGRKEMDTQYF.

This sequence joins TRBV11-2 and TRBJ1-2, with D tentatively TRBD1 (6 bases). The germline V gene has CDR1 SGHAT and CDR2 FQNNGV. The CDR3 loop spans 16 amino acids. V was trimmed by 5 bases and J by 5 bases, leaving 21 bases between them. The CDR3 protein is CASSVSTMDSDYGYTF. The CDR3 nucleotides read TGTGCCAGCAGCGTTTCGACCATGGACAGTGATTATGGCTACACCTTC.

The CDR3 spells CASSMEGAGSSYNEQFF. CDR3 nucleotide sequence: TGTGCCAGTAGTATGGAGGGTGCGGGGAGCTCCTACAATGAGCAGTTCTTC. The rearrangement joins TRBV19 to TRBJ2-1; D possibly corresponds to TRBD2 (6 bases). The CDR3 totals 17 residues. The germline CDR1 and CDR2 sequences are LNHDA and SQIVND (reference sequence). The V end was cut by 3 bases, the J end by 0 bases, with 15 bases between.

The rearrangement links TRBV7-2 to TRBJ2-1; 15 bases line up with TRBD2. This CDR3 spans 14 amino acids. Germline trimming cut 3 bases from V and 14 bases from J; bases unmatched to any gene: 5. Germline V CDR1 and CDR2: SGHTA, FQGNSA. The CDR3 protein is CASSFRTSGREEFF. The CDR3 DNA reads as TGTGCCAGCAGCTTTAGGACTAGCGGGAGGGAGGAGTTCTTC.

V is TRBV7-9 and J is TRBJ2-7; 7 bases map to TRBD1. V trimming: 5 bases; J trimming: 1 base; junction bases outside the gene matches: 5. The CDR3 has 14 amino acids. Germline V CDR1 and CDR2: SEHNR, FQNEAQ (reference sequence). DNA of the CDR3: TGTGCCAGCAGCCCCGGGACAGTTTCCTACGAGCAGTACTTC. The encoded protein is CASSPGTVSYEQYF. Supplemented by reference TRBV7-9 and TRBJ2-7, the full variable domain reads DTGVSQNPRHKITKRGQNVTFRCDPISEHNRLYWYRQTLGQGPEFLTYFQNEAQLEKSRLLSDRFSAERPKGSFSTLEIQRTEQGDSAMYLCASSPGTVSYEQYFGPGTRLTVT.

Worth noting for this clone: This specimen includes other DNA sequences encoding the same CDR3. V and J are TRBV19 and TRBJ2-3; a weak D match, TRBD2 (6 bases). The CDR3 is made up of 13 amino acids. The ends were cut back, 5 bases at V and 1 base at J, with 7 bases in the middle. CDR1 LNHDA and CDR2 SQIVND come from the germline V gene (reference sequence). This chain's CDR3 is CASSRGGTDTQYF. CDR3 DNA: TGTGCCAGTAGTCGCGGGGGCACAGATACGCAGTATTTT.

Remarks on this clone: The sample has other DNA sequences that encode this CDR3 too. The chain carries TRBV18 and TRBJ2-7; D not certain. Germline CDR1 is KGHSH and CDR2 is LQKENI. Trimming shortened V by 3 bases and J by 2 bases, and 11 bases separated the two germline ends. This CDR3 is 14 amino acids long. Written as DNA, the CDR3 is TGTGCCAGCTCACCTGCAGGTCCTCCCTACGAGCAGTACTTC. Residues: CASSPAGPPYEQYF.